The sequence of this TCR beta chain was determined in a study of identical twins. Study outcomes and limitations: A cross-sectional statistical analysis, not follow-up of the same donors, supported the conclusions.

Germline V gene sequence: CDR1 SQVTM, CDR2 ANQGSEA. The CDR3 totals 14 residues. The ends lost 6 bases at V and 4 bases at J; junction bases unmatched: 8. This clonotype was counted only a few times. Antigen unknown. TCRdb recomputed calls from the 5' RACE reads with MiXCR, one row per CDR3 protein. Of hundreds of thousands of distinct CDR3 sequences listed, 20% to 25% are singletons. These data were also reused for a study on T cells expressing NK-cell markers. From that report: Investigators obtained TCR beta repertoires from sorted CD3+CD56+NKG2C+, CD3+CD56+NKG2C- and CD3+CD56-NKG2C+ T cells. Of CD8+ T cells, about 1.0-7.5% belonged to dominant NKG2C+ clonotypes in more than five donors. A few donors likewise had their CD3+CD56-NKG2C+ fraction led by these clonotypes.

The TCR comes from a woman between 18 and 29 years old in good health. Specimen: CD4+ T cells sorted from blood. The chain recombines TRBV29-1 with TRBJ1-1, with 10 bases identical to TRBD1. CDR3 sequence (DNA): TGCAGCGTCCAGACAGGGGGCTACGTCACTGAAGCTTTCTTT. It is translated as CSVQTGGYVTEAFF.